The rows below give T cell receptor beta chains drawn from one sample of a study of CD8+CD57+ T cells in acquired aplastic anemia. From the reads, TCRdb called clonotypes with MiXCR, one entry per CDR3 protein. The data show 150,000 to 200,000 distinct CDR3 sequences, 71% seen once. Sequencing input: sorted CD4+, CD8+, or CD8+CD57+ T cells (not recorded which) from PBMCs. The receptors were gathered from a human donor with aplastic anemia. Both conserved end residues are part of each CDR3. The D gene is left open where the match is weak. Some rows mark clone size as missing; the rest say once, few, many or name a class of expanded clone.

J: TRBJ1-2
V: TRBV10-3
size: .
D: .
CDR3: CAIQTEANYGYTF
DNA: TGTGCCATCCAGACAGAAGCTAACTATGGCTACACCTTC

J: TRBJ1-2
V: TRBV20-1
size: .
D: TRBD1
CDR3: CSARDGAGGYGYTF
DNA: TGCAGTGCTAGAGATGGGGCAGGGGGCTATGGCTACACCTTC

J: TRBJ2-2
V: TRBV7-3
size: .
D: .
CDR3: CASSKGTGELFF
DNA: TGTGCCAGCTCCAAGGGTACCGGGGAGCTGTTTTTT

J: TRBJ2-7
V: TRBV15
size: .
D: .
CDR3: CATSTPGQTSYEQYF
DNA: TGTGCCACCAGCACGCCCGGACAGACCTCCTACGAGCAGTACTTC

J: TRBJ2-1
V: TRBV20-1
size: .
D: .
CDR3: CSAFGREQFF
DNA: TGCAGTGCTTTCGGGCGGGAGCAGTTCTTC

J: TRBJ1-3
V: TRBV15
size: .
D: .
CDR3: CATSRDRVSGNTIYF
DNA: TGTGCCACCAGCAGAGACAGGGTCTCTGGAAACACCATATATTTT

J: TRBJ2-7
V: TRBV5-6
size: .
D: .
CDR3: CASSLSGQVPSYEQYF
DNA: TGTGCCAGCAGCCTTAGCGGACAGGTGCCATCCTACGAGCAGTACTTC

J: TRBJ1-5
V: TRBV29-1
size: .
D: TRBD1
CDR3: CSVWTGMYNQPQHF
DNA: TGCAGCGTTTGGACAGGAATGTACAATCAGCCCCAGCATTTT

J: TRBJ1-5
V: TRBV7-6
size: .
D: .
CDR3: CASSLGSSTLGQPQHF
DNA: TGTGCCAGCAGCTTAGGGTCCAGCACCCTGGGTCAGCCCCAGCATTTT

J: TRBJ1-1
V: TRBV27
size: few
D: TRBD1
CDR3: CASSSAGGGTEAFF
DNA: TGTGCCAGCAGTTCAGCAGGGGGGGGCACTGAAGCTTTCTTT

J: TRBJ1-1
V: TRBV7-9
size: .
D: .
CDR3: CASSSSTEAFF
DNA: TGTGCCAGCAGCTCTAGTACTGAAGCTTTCTTT

J: TRBJ1-1
V: TRBV2
size: .
D: .
CDR3: CASRSEPTEAFF
DNA: TGTGCCTCGCGGTCCGAACCCACAGAAGCTTTCTTT

J: TRBJ1-1
V: TRBV29-1
size: .
D: .
CDR3: CSVDDSGFAFF
DNA: TGCAGCGTTGATGACTCAGGCTTTGCTTTCTTT

J: TRBJ1-2
V: TRBV19
size: .
D: TRBD1
CDR3: CASSPGQGSYYGYTF
DNA: TGTGCCAGTAGTCCGGGACAGGGCTCCTACTATGGCTACACCTTC

J: TRBJ2-7
V: TRBV29-1
size: once
D: .
CDR3: CSVGTDGEQYF
DNA: TGCAGCGTTGGGACAGATGGCGAGCAGTACTTC

J: TRBJ1-1
V: TRBV5-4
size: once
D: .
CDR3: CASSLGVVPEAFF
DNA: TGTGCCAGCAGCTTGGGGGTGGTCCCTGAAGCTTTCTTT

J: TRBJ1-1
V: TRBV10-3
size: .
D: .
CDR3: CAISESLVLNTEAFF
DNA: TGTGCCATCAGTGAGTCTCTCGTCTTGAACACTGAAGCTTTCTTT

J: TRBJ1-2
V: TRBV20-1
size: .
D: TRBD1
CDR3: CSARRDRGYGYTF
DNA: TGCAGTGCTAGGCGGGACAGGGGGTATGGCTACACCTTC

J: TRBJ2-5
V: TRBV2
size: .
D: .
CDR3: CASVHDGLQETQYF
DNA: TGTGCCAGCGTCCATGATGGGCTCCAAGAGACCCAGTACTTC

J: TRBJ1-2
V: TRBV18
size: .
D: .
CDR3: CASSPPGRPEGGYTF
DNA: TGTGCCAGCTCACCCCCAGGGAGGCCTGAGGGTGGCTACACCTTC

J: TRBJ2-5
V: TRBV2
size: .
D: .
CDR3: CASSGTVGGETQYF
DNA: TGTGCCAGCAGTGGGACGGTAGGGGGAGAGACCCAGTACTTC

J: TRBJ1-1
V: TRBV20-1
size: .
D: .
CDR3: CSARPRWGAEAFF
DNA: TGCAGTGCTAGGCCGCGGTGGGGGGCTGAAGCTTTCTTT

J: TRBJ1-6
V: TRBV19
size: .
D: .
CDR3: CASSIGEWRSPLHF
DNA: TGTGCCAGTAGTATTGGGGAATGGAGGTCACCCCTCCACTTT

J: TRBJ2-5
V: TRBV7-6
size: .
D: .
CDR3: CASSLAIVGETQYF
DNA: TGTGCCAGCAGCTTAGCGATAGTCGGCGAGACCCAGTACTTC